Listed here are 9 T cell receptor beta chains from one sample, sequenced in a study. TCRdb independently ran MiXCR on the 5' RACE reads; one entry per CDR3 protein. The table lists about 50,000 distinct CDR3 sequences, roughly 30% of them singletons, with roughly 2% in the top ten. The sequencing input was naive CD4+ T cells sorted from blood. The subset is: naive CD4+ T cells, CD4+CD45RA+CD25-. The origin of the receptors is a female donor with breast cancer.

The chain links TRBV20-1 to TRBJ2-1, with 7 bases matching TRBD2. Germline-derived CDR1 and CDR2 are DFQATT and SNEGSKA (reference sequence). The V and J ends lost 6 bases and 0 bases, in that order; junction bases with no gene match: 5. The CDR3 covers 14 residues. CDR3 sequence (DNA): TGCAGTGCCAGCGGGACTTTCTCCTACAATGAGCAGTTCTTC. Protein sequence: CSASGTFSYNEQFF.

This clonotype has only a few counts. The rearrangement uses TRBV9 and TRBJ1-1; D not resolved. Germline V gene lookup returns CDR1 SGDLS and CDR2 YYNGEE. This CDR3 has 13 amino acids. V lost 4 bases and J 0 bases, leaving 7 bases between the germline ends. DNA for the CDR3: TGTGCCAGCAGCCTTCTTATGAACACTGAAGCTTTCTTT. Residues: CASSLLMNTEAFF.

V usage is TRBV20-1 and J usage is TRBJ2-7; no reliable D call. This CDR3 region has 14 residues. The V gene lost 5 bases and the J gene lost 2 bases, with 16 bases spanning the gap. Germline loops: CDR1 DFQATT, CDR2 SNEGSKA (reference sequence). In DNA, the CDR3 is TGCAGTGCTCGAACCCTAGAAAAACCCTACGAGCAGTACTTC. This sequence encodes CSARTLEKPYEQYF.

In this sample, this clonotype turned up once. This sequence may be a read error, since a much larger clone differs from it by one base. The V call is TRBV5-1, the J call TRBJ2-5, with D unclear. V lost 0 bases to trimming and J lost 1 base, with 10 bases between them. CDR3 size: 15 residues. The germline V gene encodes CDR1 SGHRS and CDR2 YFSETQ. The CDR3 DNA follows: TGCGCCAGCAGCTTGGGGCTAGTGGGCCAAGAGACCCAGTACTTC. It translates to CASSLGLVGQETQYF.

This clonotype was detected only once. Since no conserved phenylalanine or tryptophan closes the CDR3, a read error is the likely cause. The rearrangement joins TRBV6-5 to TRBJ1-2; D is possibly TRBD1 (5 bases). Germline assignment: CDR1 MNHEY and CDR2 SVGAGI. The germline V and J ends were trimmed by 6 bases and 2 bases, with 10 bases remaining between them. CDR3 length: 13 amino acids. Here the CDR3 reads CASRKQENYGYTL. In DNA, the CDR3 is TGTGCCAGCAGAAAACAGGAAAACTATGGCTACACCCTC.

The V gene is TRBV4-2, the J gene TRBJ2-4, with TRBD2 as a possible D gene (7 bases). Trimming cost V 4 bases and J 5 bases, with 12 bases left between them. Germline V gives CDR1 LGHNA, CDR2 YNFKEQ. The CDR3 loop spans 14 amino acids. This chain's CDR3 is CASSLREGENIQYF. In DNA, the CDR3 is TGTGCCAGCAGCCTCAGGGAGGGGGAAAACATTCAGTACTTC.

The V call is TRBV7-8, the J call TRBJ2-1, with TRBD2 identical over 7 bases. The CDR3 is made up of 14 amino acids. Germline CDR1 reads SGHVS; CDR2 reads FQNEAQ. The V segment lost 6 bases and the J segment 1 base; nucleotides outside the gene matches: 3. For the CDR3, the DNA is TGTGCCAGCAGTCACGGGAGGTCCTACAATGAGCAGTTCTTC. Translating gives CASSHGRSYNEQFF. Using reference TRBV7-8 and TRBJ2-1 for the parts outside the CDR3, the full variable domain is GAGVSQSPRYKVAKRGQDVALRCDPISGHVSLFWYQQALGQGPEFLTYFQNEAQLDKSGLPSDRFFAERPEGSVSTLKIQRTQQEDSAVYLCASSHGRSYNEQFFGPGTRLTVL.

This clonotype was observed a handful of times. The chain recombines TRBV20-1 with TRBJ2-1; D gene uncertain. The CDR3 runs 17 residues. Germline V CDR1 and CDR2: DFQATT, SNEGSKA (reference sequence). V lost 2 bases and J lost 0, with 17 bases in between. CDR3 sequence: CSARPKREGNSYNEQFF. The CDR3 DNA reads as TGCAGTGCTAGACCTAAAAGAGAAGGAAACTCCTACAATGAGCAGTTCTTC.

This clonotype was seen a few times. V usage is TRBV2 and J usage is TRBJ1-5, with 7 bases that match TRBD1. Germline assignment: CDR1 SNHLY and CDR2 FYNNEI. The CDR3 runs 14 residues. With 6 bases clipped from V and 4 bases from J, the junction kept 6 bases outside the gene matches. The CDR3 spells CASRPGTENQPQHF. The CDR3 coding sequence is TGTGCCAGCAGGCCCGGGACAGAAAATCAGCCCCAGCATTTT.